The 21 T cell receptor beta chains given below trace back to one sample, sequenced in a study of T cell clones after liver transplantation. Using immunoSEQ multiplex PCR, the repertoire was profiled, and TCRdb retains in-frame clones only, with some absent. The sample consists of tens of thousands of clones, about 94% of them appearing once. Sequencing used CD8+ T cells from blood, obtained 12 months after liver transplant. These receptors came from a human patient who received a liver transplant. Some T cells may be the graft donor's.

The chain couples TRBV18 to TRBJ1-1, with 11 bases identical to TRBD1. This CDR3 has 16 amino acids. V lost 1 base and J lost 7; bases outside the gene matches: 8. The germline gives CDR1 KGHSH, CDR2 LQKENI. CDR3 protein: CASSPLRGQGEFEAFF. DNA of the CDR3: TGTGCCAGCTCACCACTCCGGGGACAGGGGGAGTTTGAAGCTTTCTTT.

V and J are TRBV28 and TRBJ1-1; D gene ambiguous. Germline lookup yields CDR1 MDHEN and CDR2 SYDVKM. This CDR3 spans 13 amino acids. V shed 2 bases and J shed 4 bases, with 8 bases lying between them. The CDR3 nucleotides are TGTGCCAGCAGTTTAGATGTAGTCACTGAAGCTTTCTTT. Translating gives CASSLDVVTEAFF.

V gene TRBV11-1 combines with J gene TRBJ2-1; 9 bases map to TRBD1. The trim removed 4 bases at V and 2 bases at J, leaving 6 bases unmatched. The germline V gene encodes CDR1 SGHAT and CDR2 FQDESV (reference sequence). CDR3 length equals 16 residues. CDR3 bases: TGTGCCAGCAGCTATGCGGACAGGGGCACCTACAATGAGCAGTTCTTC. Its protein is CASSYADRGTYNEQFF.

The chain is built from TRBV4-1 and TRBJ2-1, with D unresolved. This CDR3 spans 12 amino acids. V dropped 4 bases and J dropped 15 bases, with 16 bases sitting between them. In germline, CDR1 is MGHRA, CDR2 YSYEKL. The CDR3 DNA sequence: TGCGCCAGCAGCCTTAGGACCGATTTGCTGTTCTTC. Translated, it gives CASSLRTDLLFF.

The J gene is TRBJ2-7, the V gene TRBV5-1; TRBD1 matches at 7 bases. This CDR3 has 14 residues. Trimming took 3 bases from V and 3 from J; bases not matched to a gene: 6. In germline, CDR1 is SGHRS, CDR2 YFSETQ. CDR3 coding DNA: TGCGCCAGCAGCTCCGCCTCAGGGGGCTACGAGCAGTACTTC. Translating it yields CASSSASGGYEQYF.

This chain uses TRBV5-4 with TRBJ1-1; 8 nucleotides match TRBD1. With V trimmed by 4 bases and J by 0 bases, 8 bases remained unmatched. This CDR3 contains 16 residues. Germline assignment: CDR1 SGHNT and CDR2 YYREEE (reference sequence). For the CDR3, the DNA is TGTGCCAGCAGCCGCGTCGGGACAGGTTTGAACACTGAAGCTTTCTTT. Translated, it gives CASSRVGTGLNTEAFF.

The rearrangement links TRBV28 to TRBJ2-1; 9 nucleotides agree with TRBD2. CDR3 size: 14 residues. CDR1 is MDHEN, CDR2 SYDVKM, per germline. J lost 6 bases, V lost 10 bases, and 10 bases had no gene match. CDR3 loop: CATRLAGVGNEQFF. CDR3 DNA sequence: TGTGCCACTCGCTTAGCGGGAGTTGGCAATGAGCAGTTCTTC.

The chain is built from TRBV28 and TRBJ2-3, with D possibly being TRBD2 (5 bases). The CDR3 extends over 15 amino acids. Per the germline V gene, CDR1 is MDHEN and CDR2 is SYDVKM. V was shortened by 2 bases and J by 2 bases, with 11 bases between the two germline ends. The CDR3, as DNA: TGTGCCAGCAGTTTACATCCGGGATTCACAGATACGCAGTATTTT. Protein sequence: CASSLHPGFTDTQYF.

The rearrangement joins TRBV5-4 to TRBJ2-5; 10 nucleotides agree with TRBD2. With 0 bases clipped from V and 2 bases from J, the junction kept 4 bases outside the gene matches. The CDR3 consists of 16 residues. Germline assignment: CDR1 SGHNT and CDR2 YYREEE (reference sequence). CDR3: CASSLGELAGQETQYF. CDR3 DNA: TGTGCCAGCAGCTTGGGAGAACTAGCGGGGCAAGAGACCCAGTACTTC.

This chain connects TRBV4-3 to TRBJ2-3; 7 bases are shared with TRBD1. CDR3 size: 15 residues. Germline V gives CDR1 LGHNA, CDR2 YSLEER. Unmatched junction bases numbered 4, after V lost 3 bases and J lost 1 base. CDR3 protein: CASSHLQGGTDTQYF. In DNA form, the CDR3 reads TGCGCCAGCAGCCATTTGCAGGGGGGCACAGATACGCAGTATTTT.

Here the CDR3 reads CASRTEGAPYNEQFF. In nucleotides, the CDR3 is TGTGCCAGCAGAACCGAGGGGGCCCCCTACAATGAGCAGTTCTTC. The V call is TRBV14, the J call TRBJ2-1; 7 nucleotides align to TRBD1. With 6 bases clipped from V and 2 bases from J, the junction kept 7 bases outside the gene matches. The CDR3 has 15 amino acids. Germline values: CDR1 SGHDN, CDR2 FVKESK.

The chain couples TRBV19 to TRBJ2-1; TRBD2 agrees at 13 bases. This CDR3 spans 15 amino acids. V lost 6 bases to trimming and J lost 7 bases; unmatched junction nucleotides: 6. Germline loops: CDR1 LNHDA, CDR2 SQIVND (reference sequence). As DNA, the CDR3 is TGTGCCAGTAGATGGACTAGCGGGAGCAAAAATGAGCAGTTCTTC. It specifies CASRWTSGSKNEQFF.

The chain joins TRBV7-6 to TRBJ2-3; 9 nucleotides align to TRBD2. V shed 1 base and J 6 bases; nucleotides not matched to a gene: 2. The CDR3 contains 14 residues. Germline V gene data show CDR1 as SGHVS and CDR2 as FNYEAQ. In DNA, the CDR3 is TGTGCCAGCAGCTTAGAGCGGGAGGTGGATACGCAGTATTTT. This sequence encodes CASSLEREVDTQYF.

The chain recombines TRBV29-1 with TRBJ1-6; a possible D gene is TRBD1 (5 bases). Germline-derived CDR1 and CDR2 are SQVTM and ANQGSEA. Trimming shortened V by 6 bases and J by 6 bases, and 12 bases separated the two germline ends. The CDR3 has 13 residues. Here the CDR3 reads CSVKSGTNSPLHF. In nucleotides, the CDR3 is TGCAGCGTGAAATCAGGGACTAATTCACCCCTCCACTTT.

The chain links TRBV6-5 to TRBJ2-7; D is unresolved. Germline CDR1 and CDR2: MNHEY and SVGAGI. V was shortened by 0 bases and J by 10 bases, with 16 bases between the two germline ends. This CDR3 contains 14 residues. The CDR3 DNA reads TGTGCCAGCAGTTACTCATCACGAGCAAGCCTTCAGTACTTC. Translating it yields CASSYSSRASLQYF.

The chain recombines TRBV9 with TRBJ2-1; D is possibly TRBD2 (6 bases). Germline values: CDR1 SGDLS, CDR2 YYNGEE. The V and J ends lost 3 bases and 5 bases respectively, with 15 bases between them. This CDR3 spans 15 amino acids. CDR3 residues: CASSEEGLVNNEQFF. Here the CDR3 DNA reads TGTGCCAGCAGCGAGGAGGGACTGGTCAACAATGAGCAGTTCTTC.

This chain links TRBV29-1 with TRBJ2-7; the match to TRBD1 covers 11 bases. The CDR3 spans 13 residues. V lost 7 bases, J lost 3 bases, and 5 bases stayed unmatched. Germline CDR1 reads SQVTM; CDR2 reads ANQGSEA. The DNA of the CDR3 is TGCAGCGGGGTGGGGACAGGGGGCTACGAGCAGTACTTC. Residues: CSGVGTGGYEQYF.

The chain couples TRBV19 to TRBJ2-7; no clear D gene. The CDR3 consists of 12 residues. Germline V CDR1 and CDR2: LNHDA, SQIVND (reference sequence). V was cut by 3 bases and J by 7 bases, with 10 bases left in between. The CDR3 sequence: CASSISVGEQYF. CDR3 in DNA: TGTGCCAGTAGTATTTCCGTGGGAGAGCAGTACTTC.

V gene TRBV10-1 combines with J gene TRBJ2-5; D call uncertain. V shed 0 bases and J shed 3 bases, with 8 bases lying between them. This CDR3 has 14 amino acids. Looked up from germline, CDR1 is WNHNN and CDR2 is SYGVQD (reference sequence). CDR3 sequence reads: CASSESMGKETQYF. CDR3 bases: TGCGCCAGCAGTGAGTCTATGGGGAAAGAGACCCAGTACTTC.

The CDR3 spells CASGLGFSSYNEQFF. The CDR3 region has the DNA TGCGCCAGCGGCCTGGGGTTCAGCTCCTACAATGAGCAGTTCTTC. The chain carries TRBV4-1 and TRBJ2-1; the D is unclear. The CDR3 is made up of 15 amino acids. V was cut by 8 bases and J by 0 bases, with 14 bases left in between. The germline V gene encodes CDR1 MGHRA and CDR2 YSYEKL.

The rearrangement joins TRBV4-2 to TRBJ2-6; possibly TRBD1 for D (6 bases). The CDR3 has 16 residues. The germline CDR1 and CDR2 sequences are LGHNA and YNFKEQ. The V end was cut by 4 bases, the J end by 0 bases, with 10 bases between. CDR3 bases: TGTGCCAGCAGCCTCGACAGGAACTCTGGGGCCAACGTCCTGACTTTC. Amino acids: CASSLDRNSGANVLTF.